The T cell receptor (beta chain) described here comes from a study of T-cell memory formation after mild COVID-19. In the study overall: TCR clusters were mostly donor specific.

Study observations and caveats: Clonal second-wave expansions that peaked on day 37 had unconfirmed SARS-CoV-2 specificity. Later expanders leaned CD4+, whereas day 15 to 85 contracting clones were balanced CD4/CD8. The study found contracting CD4+ clones mainly in CM and EM and contracting CD8+ clones in EMRA.

From the 5' RACE reads, TCRdb called clonotypes with MiXCR, one entry per CDR3 protein. The sample lists 500,000 to 650,000 distinct CDR3 sequences, roughly a fifth seen once, with 8.4% in the top ten. On this clonotype: Its target is unknown.

This receptor was identified in an adult woman who had mild COVID-19 (a few samples of this study predate the infection). Cell type and time point are not known. The material sequenced was PBMCs or a T cell subset sorted from them (not recorded which).

This chain's CDR3 is CALQGATNEKLFF. CDR3 nucleotides: TGTGCCTTGCAGGGGGCGACTAATGAAAAACTGTTTTTT. V gene TRBV30 combines with J gene TRBJ1-4; TRBD1 matches 8 bases. The CDR3 is 13 amino acids. Germline trimming cut 7 bases from V and 2 bases from J; bases unmatched to any gene: 3. Germline CDR1 and CDR2: GTSNPN and SVGIG (reference sequence).